This T cell receptor beta chain came from a study of T-cell memory formation after mild COVID-19 (dated by TCRdb to about 2021). Study-level background: TCR sequence clusters from the two donors were largely donor specific. The cohort was made up of two young adult volunteers, one female and one male, who were previously healthy. In a couple of donors, T-cell clones that expanded and contracted after mild COVID-19 were followed by sequencing TCRalpha and TCRbeta repertoires longitudinally. General conclusions and limits of the study: Some responding clones were detected in pre-infection memory, suggesting pre-existing cross-reactive memory T cells joined the SARS-CoV-2 response. Only a couple of mild cases were covered in the study, and larger cohorts including severe cases with pre-infection samples were considered necessary. Balanced CD4/CD8 phenotypes were observed for clones contracting from day 15 to 85, whereas a bias towards CD4+ was observed for a second wave of clones expanding from day 15 to 37. Contracting CD4+ clones turned up mainly in the CM and EM memory subsets, whereas EMRA was where CD8+ clones were enriched. Whether the second-wave clones peaking on day 37 were SARS-CoV-2 specific was not confirmed.

Ficoll-Paque density gradient centrifugation was used to isolate PBMCs. The CDR3 spans 14 residues, from the cysteine through the phenylalanine. The sequence is cut down to CDR3 DNA, 42 bases in frame from base 1. Trimming costs V 6 bases and J 7 bases, and their ends lie 16 bases apart. TCRdb records Illumina NovaSeq 6000 as the sequencer. TCRalpha and TCRbeta cDNA libraries were built by 5'RACE with constant-segment primers, adding sample barcodes and unique molecular identifiers. RNA was extracted from every sample with Trizol reagent. The libraries were amplified in two PCR steps, and the second step added a second sample barcode and Illumina TruSeq adapters. Libraries were sequenced on an Illumina NovaSeq with 2 x 150 bp paired-end reads. From the authors' description of their analysis: Demultiplexing of reads and collapsing into UMI-guided consensus sequences were performed with migec v1.2.7. With mixcr v2.1.11, UMI consensuses were aligned to TRA and TRB V and J templates and assembled into clonotypes. Expanded or contracted clonotypes were those called significant by both edgeR and NoisET, with noise models trained on biological replicates. For edgeR calls, the cutoffs were a false discovery rate-adjusted p below 0.01 and a log2 fold-change threshold of 1. PCA with hierarchical clustering of max-normalized trajectories of the 1000 most abundant clonotypes was used as exploratory dynamics analysis. The CD4 or CD8 phenotype of responding clones was assigned using the separately sequenced CD4+ and CD8+ repertoires. TCRdb passed the public sequencing reads through fastp at Q25 and MiXCR, retaining productive beta sequences. Records with the same CDR3 protein are collapsed into one entry carrying the most frequent genes and DNA. TCRdb assigned the V and J calls; the authors' analysis was not used. The sample table holds 350,000 to 400,000 distinct CDR3 sequences, of which more than 20% were seen once. The ten largest clones take up about an eighth of the sample.

Worth noting for this clonotype: No cognate antigen has been identified for it. Base qualities were left out, and no much larger clone turns up one base away.

The chain is made from TRBV12-3 or TRBV12-4 and TRBJ2-1; a tentative D match to TRBD2 spans 6 bases. This receptor was obtained from an adult woman who had mild COVID-19 (a few samples of this study predate the infection). The sample titles of this study are shuffled in the database, so cell type and time point are left out; the donor was told from shared clones. Sequenced: PBMCs or a T cell subset sorted from them (not recorded which). The CDR3 has the sequence CASRLGGTGNEQFF. Read as DNA, the sequence is TGTGCCAGCAGACTAGGAGGGACGGGAAATGAGCAGTTCTTC.